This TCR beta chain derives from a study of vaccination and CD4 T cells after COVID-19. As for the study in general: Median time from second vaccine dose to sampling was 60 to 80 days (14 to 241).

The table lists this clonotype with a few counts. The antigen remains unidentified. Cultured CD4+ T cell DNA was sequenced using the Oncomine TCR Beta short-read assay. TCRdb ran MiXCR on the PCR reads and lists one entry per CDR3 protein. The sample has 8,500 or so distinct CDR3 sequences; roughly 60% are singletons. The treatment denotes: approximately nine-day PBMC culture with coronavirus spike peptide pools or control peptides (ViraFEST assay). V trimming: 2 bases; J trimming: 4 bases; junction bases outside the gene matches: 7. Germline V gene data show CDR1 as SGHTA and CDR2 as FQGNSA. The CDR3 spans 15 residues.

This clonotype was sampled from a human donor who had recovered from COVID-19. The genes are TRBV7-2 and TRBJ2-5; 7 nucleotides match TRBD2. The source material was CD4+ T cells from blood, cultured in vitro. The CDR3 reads CASSLMGGRGETQYF. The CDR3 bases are TGTGCCAGCAGCTTAATGGGCGGGAGAGGAGAGACCCAGTACTTC.